This T cell receptor beta chain was profiled in a study of CD8 T cells in ankylosing spondylitis. The study's findings and limits: A TCR beta motif made of eight highly homologous variants seemed typical of ankylosing spondylitis blood.

This clonotype came up a few times. Antigen unknown. TCRdb ran MiXCR on the 5' RACE reads and lists one entry per CDR3 protein. Here the sample spans 450,000 or so distinct CDR3 sequences, 20% to 30% being singletons. The source of this sequence is a male donor with ankylosing spondylitis. Material: blood, either unsorted or a sorted T cell fraction (not recorded which).

The CDR3 nucleotides are TGTGCCAGCAGCCGAGAGAGATGGGATACGCAGTATTTT. Protein sequence: CASSRERWDTQYF. The chain carries TRBV3-1 and TRBJ2-3; D is unresolved. Germline loops: CDR1 LGHDT, CDR2 YNNKEL (reference sequence). Trimming took off 4 bases at V and 6 bases at J, with 11 bases between the two ends. The CDR3 runs 13 residues.